This TCR beta chain originates from a study of blood T cell repertoires in COVID-19. Study information: Sites across the United States, Italy and Spain contributed samples from acute and convalescent COVID-19. T cells, B-cell-depleted T cells, or PBMCs provided the cDNA or gDNA that served as material.

Per the original data handling: Amplification of reference gene primers was used by the study to estimate nucleated cell counts. Produced via immunoSEQ multiplex PCR; TCRdb's table is partial and in-frame only. V and J calls and clone size follow that table, whereas D and trimming were derived from the DNA. The repertoire has over 65,000 clones, roughly 81% of them found once; the top ten carry around a tenth. V shed 6 bases and J 5 bases; nucleotides not matched to a gene: 12. Germline assignment: CDR1 SGHRS and CDR2 YFSETQ. This CDR3 region has 15 residues. The receptor's source is a human donor in a cohort sampled during active COVID-19. The chain employs TRBV5-1 and TRBJ1-2, with 8 bases fitting TRBD1. The sequencing sample was made of peripheral blood. DNA for the CDR3: TGCGCCAGCACCCTAGACGGACAGGGAGGTTATGGCTACACCTTC. This encodes CASTLDGQGGYGYTF.